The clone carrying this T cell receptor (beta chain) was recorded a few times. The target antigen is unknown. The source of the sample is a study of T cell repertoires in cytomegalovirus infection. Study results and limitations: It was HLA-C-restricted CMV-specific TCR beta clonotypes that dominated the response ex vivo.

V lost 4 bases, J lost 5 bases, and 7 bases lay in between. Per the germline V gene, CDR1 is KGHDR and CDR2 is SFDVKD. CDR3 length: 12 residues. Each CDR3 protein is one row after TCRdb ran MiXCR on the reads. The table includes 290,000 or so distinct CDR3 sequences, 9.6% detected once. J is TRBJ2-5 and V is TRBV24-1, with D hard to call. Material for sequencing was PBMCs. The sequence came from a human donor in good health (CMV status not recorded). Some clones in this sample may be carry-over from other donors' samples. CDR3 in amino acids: CATSDTAETQYF. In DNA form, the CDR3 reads TGTGCCACCAGTGACACAGCGGAGACCCAGTACTTC.